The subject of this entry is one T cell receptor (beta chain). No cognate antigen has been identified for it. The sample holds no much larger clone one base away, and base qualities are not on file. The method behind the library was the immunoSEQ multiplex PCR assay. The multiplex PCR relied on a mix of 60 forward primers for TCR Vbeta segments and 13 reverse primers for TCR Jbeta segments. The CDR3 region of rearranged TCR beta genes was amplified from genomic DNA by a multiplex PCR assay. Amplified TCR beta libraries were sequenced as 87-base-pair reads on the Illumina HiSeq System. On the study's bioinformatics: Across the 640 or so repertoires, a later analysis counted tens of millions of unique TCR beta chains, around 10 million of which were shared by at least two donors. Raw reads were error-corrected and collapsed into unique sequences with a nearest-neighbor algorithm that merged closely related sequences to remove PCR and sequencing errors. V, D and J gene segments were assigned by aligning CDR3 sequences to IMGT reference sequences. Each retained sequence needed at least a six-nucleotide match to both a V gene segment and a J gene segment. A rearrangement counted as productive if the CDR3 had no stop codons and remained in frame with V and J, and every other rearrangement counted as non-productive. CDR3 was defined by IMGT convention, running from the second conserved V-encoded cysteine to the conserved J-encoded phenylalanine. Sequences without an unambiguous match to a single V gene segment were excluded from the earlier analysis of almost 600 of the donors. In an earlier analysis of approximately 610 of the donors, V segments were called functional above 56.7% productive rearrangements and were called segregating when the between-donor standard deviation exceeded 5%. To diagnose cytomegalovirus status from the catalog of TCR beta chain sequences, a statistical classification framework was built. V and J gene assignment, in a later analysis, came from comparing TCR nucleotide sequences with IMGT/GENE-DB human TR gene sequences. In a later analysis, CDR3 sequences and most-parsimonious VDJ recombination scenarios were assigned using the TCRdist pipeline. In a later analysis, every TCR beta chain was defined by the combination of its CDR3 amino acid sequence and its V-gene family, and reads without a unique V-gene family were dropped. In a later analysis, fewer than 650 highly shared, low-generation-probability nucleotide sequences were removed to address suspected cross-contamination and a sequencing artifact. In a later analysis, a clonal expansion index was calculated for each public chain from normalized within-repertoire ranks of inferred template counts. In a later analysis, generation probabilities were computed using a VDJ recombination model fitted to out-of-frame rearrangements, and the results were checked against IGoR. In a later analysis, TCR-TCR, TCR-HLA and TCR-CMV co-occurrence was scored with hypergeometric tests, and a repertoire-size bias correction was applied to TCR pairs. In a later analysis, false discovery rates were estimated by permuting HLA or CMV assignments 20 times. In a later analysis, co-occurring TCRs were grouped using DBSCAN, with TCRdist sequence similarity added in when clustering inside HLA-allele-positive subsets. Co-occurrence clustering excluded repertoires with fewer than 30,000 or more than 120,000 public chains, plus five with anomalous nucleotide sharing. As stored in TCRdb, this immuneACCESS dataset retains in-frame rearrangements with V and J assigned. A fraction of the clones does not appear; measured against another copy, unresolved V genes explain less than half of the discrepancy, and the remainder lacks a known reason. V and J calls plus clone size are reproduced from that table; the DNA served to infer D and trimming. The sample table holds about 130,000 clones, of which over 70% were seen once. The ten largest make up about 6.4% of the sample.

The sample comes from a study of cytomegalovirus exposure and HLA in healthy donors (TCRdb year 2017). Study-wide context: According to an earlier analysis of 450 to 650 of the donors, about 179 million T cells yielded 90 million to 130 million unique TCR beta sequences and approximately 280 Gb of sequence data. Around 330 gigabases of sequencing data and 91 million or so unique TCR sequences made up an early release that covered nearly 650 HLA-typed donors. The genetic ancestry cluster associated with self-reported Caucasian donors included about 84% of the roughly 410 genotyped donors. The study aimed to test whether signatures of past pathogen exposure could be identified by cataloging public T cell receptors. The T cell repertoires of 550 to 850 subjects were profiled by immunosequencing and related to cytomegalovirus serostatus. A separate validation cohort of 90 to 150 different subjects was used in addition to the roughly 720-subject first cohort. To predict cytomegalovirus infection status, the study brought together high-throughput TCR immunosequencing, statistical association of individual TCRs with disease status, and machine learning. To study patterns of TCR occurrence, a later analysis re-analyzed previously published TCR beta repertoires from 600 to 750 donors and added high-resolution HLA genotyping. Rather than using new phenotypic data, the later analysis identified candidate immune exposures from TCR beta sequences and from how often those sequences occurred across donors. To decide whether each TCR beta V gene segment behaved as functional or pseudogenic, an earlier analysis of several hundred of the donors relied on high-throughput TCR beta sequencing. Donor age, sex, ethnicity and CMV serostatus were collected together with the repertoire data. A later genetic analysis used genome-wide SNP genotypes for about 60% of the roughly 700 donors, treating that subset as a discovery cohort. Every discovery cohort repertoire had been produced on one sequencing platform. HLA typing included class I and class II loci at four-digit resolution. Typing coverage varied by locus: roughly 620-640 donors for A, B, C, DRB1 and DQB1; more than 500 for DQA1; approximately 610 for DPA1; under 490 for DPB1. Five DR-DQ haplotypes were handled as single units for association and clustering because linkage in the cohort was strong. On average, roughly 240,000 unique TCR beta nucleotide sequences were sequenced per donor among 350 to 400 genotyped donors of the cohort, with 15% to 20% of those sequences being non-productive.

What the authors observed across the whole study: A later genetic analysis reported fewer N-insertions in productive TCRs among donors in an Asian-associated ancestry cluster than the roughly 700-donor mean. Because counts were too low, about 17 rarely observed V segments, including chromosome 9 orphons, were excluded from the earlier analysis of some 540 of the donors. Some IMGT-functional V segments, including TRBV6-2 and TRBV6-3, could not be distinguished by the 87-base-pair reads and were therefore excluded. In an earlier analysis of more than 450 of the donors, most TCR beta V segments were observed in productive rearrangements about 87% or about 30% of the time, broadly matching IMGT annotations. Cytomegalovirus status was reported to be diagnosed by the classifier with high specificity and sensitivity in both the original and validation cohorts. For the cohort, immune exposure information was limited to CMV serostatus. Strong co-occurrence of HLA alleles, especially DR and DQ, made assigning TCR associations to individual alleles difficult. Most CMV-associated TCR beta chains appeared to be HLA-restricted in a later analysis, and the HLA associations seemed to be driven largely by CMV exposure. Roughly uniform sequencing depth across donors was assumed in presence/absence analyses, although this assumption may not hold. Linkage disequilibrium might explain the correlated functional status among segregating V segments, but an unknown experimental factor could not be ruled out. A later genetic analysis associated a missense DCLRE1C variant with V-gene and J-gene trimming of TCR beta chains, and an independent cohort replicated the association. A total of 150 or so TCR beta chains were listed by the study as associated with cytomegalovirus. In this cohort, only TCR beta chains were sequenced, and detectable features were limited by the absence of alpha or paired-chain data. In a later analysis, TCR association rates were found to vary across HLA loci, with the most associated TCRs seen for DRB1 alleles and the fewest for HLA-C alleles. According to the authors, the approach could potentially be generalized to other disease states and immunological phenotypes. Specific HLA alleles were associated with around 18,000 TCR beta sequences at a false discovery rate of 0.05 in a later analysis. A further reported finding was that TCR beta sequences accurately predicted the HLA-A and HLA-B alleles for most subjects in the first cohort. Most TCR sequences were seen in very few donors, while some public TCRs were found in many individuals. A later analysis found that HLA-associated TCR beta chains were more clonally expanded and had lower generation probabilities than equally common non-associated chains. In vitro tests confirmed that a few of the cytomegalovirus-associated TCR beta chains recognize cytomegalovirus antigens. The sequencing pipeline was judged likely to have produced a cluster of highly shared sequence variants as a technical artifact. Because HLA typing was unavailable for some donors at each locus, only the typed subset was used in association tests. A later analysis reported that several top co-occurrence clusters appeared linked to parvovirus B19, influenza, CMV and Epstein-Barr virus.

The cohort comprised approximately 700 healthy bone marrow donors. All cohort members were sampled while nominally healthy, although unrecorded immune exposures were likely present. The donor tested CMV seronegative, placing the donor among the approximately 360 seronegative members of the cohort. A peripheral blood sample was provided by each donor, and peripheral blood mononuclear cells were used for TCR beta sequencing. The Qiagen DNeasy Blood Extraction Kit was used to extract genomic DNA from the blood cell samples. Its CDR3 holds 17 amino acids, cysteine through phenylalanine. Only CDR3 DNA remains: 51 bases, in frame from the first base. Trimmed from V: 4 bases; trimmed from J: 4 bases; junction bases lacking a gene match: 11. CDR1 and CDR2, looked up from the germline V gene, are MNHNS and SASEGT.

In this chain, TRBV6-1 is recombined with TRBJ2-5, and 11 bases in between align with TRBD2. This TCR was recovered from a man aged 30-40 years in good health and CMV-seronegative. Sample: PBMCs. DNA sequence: TGTGCCAGCAGTGCCACTTCGACTAGCGGGACGACAGAGACCCAGTACTTC. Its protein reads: CASSATSTSGTTETQYF.